The clone carrying this T cell receptor (beta chain) was counted many times. Antigen: not known. The cDNA was synthesized by means of template-switch 5'RACE, which was carried out with 10-nucleotide random UMIs. A single record per CDR3 protein comes from TCRdb applying MiXCR to the 5' RACE reads. Of approximately 43,000 distinct CDR3 sequences listed, roughly 2.5% are singletons. The V end was cut by 6 bases, the J end by 5 bases, with 16 bases between. CDR1 is DFQATT and CDR2 is SNEGSKA in the germline V gene (reference sequence). The CDR3 is made up of 13 amino acids. This sample was taken from a study of neurological immune-mediated disorders. Study-level information: For the 34 multiple sclerosis patients, the disease was relapsing-remitting in some 31 and secondary progressive in 3. General study results and limits: The multiple sclerosis repertoire cluster had no clinical or MRI correlate. Multiple sclerosis was found to have the least TCR clonal expansion, below healthy controls, and HTLV-1-associated myelopathy the most.

The genes are TRBV20-1 and TRBJ1-1; D gene uncertain. The source is a man aged 25 to 40 with multiple sclerosis. Input material: PBMCs. CDR3 amino acids: CSAKKFTGTEAFF. In DNA, the CDR3 is TGCAGTGCCAAGAAATTTACGGGAACTGAAGCTTTCTTT.